This T cell receptor (beta chain) was sequenced during a study of cytomegalovirus exposure and HLA in healthy donors. Germline-derived CDR1 and CDR2 are SEHNR and FQNEAQ (reference sequence). The CDR3 is 16 residues long. PCR amplification relied on 60 Vbeta primers (plus 13 Jbeta primers). The method was immunoSEQ multiplex PCR; TCRdb's version includes in-frame clones alone and lacks a portion of them. The repertoire holds some 150,000 clones, with 75% to 85% as singletons. This clone has more than one count but fewer than ten. Its antigen is currently unknown. Whole-study results and caveats: Follow-up analysis later connected one missense variant in DCLRE1C with trimming of TCR beta V- and J-genes.

The rearrangement joins TRBV7-9 to TRBJ2-5; 9 bases match TRBD1. TRBJ2-7 matches the DNA end more closely, so the J call is doubtful. The receptor was isolated from a woman aged 45-60 years in good health and CMV-seronegative. Sequencing used PBMCs. CDR3 sequence (DNA): TGTGCCAGCAGCCCGGACCTCGGGACAGGGAGCTACGAGCAGTACTTC. This translates into CASSPDLGTGSYEQYF.